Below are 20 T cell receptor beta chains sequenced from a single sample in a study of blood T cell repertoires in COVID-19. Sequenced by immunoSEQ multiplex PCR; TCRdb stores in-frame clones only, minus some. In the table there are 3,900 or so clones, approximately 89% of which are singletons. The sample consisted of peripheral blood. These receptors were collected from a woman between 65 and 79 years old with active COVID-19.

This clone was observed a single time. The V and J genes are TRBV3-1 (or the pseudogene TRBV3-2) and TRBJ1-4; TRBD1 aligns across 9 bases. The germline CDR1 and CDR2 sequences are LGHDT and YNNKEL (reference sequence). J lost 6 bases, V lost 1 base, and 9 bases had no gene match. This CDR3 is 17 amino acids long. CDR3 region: CASSQGAPGTGYEKLFF. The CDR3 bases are TGTGCCAGCAGCCAAGGGGCTCCCGGGACAGGGTATGAAAAACTGTTTTTT.

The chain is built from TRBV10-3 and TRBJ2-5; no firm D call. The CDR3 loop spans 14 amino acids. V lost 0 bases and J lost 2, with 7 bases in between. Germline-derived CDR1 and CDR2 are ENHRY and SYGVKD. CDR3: CAISESGTQETQYF. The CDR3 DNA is TGTGCCATCAGTGAGTCTGGCACACAAGAGACCCAGTACTTC.

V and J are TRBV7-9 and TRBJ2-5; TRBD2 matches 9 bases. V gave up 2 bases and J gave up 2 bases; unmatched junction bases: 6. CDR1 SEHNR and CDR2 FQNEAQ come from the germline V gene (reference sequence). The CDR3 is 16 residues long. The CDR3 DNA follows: TGTGCCAGCAGCTTATGGGGTAGCGGGGGACAAGAGACCCAGTACTTC. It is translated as CASSLWGSGGQETQYF.

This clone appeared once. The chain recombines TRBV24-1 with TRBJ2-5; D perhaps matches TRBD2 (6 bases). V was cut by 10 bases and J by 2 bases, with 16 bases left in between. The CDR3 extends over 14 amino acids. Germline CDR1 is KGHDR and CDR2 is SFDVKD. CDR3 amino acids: CATWGGEGQETQYF. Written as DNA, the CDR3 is TGTGCCACTTGGGGAGGAGAGGGACAAGAGACCCAGTACTTC.

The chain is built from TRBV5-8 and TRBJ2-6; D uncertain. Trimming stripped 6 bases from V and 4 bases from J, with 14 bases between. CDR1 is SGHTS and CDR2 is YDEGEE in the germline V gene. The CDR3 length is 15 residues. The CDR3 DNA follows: TGTGCCAGCAAAAAACCCCACCAGGGGGCCAACGTCCTGACTTTC. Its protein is CASKKPHQGANVLTF.

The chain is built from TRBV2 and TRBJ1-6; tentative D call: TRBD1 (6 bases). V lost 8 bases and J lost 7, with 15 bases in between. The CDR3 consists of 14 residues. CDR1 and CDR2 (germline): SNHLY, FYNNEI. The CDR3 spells CASGKQGENSPLHF. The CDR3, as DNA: TGTGCCAGCGGAAAACAGGGTGAAAATTCACCCCTCCACTTT.

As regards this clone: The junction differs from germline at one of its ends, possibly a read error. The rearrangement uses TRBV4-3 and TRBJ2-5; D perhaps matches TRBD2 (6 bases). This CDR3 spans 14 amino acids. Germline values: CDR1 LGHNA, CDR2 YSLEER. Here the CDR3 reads CASSQGRGQGTQYF. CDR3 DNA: TGCGCCAGCAGCCAAGGGAGGGGTCAAGGGACCCAGTACTTC.

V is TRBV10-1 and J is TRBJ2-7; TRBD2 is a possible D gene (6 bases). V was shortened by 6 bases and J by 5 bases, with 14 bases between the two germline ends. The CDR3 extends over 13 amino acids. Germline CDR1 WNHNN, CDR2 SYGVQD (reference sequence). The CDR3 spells CASRTPSAHEQYF. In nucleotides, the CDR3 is TGCGCCAGCAGAACCCCTAGCGCCCACGAGCAGTACTTC.

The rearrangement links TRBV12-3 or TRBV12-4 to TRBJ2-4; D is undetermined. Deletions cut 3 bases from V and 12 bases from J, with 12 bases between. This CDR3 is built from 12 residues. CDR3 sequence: CASSLASYNQYF. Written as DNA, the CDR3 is TGTGCCAGCAGTTTGGCTAGTTATAATCAGTACTTC.

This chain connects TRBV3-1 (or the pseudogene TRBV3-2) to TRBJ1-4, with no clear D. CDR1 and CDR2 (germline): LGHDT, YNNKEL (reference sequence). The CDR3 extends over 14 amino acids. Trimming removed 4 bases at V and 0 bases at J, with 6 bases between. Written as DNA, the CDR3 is TGTGCCAGCAGCCTCCGTACAACTAATGAAAAACTGTTTTTT. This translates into CASSLRTTNEKLFF.

CDR3 in DNA: TGTGCCAGCAGTGCCCCGGGGAGCAATCAGCCCCAGCATTTT. Translated, it gives CASSAPGSNQPQHF. The chain combines TRBV25-1 with TRBJ1-5, with unresolved D. Germline CDR1 is MGHDK and CDR2 is SYGVNS. The CDR3 sequence is 14 residues long. Trimming left V 4 bases short and J 1 base short, with 8 bases between. Drawing the rest from reference TRBV25-1 and TRBJ1-5, the complete variable domain is EADIYQTPRYLVIGTGKKITLECSQTMGHDKMYWYQQDPGMELHLIHYSYGVNSTEKGDLSSESTVSRIRTEHFPLTLESARPSHTSQYLCASSAPGSNQPQHFGDGTRLSIL.

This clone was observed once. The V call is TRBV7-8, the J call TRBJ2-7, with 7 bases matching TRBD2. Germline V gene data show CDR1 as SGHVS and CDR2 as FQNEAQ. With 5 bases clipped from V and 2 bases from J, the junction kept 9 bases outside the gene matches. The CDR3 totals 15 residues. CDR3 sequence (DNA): TGTGCCAGCAGCATGGGGGAGGGGTTGACCTACGAGCAGTACTTC. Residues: CASSMGEGLTYEQYF.

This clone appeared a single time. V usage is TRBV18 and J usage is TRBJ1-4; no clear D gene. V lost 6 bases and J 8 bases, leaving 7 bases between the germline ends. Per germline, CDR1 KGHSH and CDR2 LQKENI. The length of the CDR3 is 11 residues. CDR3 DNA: TGTGCCAGCTCGTCGGGGGAAAAACTGTTTTTT. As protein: CASSSGEKLFF.

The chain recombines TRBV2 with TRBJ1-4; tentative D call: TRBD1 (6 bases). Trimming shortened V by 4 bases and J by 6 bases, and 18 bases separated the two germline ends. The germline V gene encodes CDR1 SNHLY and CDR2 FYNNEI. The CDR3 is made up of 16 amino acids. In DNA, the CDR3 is TGTGCCAGCAGTGTAGCCAGGGGTGTTTTGGATGAAAAACTGTTTTTT. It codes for CASSVARGVLDEKLFF. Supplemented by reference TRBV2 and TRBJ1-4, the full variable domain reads EPEVTQTPSHQVTQMGQEVILRCVPISNHLYFYWYRQILGQKVEFLVSFYNNEISEKSEIFDDQFSVERPDGSNFTLKIRSTKLEDSAMYFCASSVARGVLDEKLFFGSGTQLSVL.

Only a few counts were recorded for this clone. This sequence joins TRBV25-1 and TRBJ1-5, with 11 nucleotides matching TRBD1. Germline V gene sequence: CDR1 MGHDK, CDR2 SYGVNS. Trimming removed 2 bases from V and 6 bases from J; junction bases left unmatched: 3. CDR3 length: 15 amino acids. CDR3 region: CASSEGTGGGQPQHF. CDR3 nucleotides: TGTGCCAGCAGTGAAGGGACAGGGGGAGGTCAGCCCCAGCATTTT.

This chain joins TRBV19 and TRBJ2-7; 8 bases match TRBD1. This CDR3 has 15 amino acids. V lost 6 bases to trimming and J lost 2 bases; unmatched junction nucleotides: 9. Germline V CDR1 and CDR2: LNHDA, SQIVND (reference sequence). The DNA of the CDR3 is TGTGCCAGTAGAGCCTCGACAGGGGCGCCCTACGAGCAGTACTTC. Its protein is CASRASTGAPYEQYF.

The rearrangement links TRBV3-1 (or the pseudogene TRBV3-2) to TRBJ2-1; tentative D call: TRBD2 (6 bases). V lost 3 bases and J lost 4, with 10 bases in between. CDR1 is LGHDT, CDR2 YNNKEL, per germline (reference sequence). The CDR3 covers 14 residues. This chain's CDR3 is CASSHGGPYNEQFF. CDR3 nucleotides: TGTGCCAGCAGCCACGGGGGTCCTTACAATGAGCAGTTCTTC.

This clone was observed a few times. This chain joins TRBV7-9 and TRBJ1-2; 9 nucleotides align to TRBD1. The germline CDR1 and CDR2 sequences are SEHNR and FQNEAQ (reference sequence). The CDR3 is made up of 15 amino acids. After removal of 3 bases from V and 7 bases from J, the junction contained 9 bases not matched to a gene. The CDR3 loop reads CASSLNRDRASGYTF. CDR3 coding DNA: TGTGCCAGCAGCTTGAACCGGGACAGGGCGTCTGGCTACACCTTC.

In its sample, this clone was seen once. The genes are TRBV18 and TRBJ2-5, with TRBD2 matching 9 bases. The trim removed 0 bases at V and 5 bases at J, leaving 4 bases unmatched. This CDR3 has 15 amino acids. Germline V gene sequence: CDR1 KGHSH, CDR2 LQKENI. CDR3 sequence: CASSPPGTSLETQYF. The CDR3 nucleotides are TGTGCCAGCTCACCACCGGGGACTAGCCTCGAGACCCAGTACTTC.

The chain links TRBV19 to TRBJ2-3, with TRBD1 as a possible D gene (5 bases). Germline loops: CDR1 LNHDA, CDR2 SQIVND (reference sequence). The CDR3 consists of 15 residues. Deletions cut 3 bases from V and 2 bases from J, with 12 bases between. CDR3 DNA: TGTGCCAGTAGTATTATTGGACACTTCACAGATACGCAGTATTTT. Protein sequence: CASSIIGHFTDTQYF.